This TCR beta chain was recorded in a study of CXCR3-negative and CXCR3-positive naive CD8 T cells. Study-wide points: Comparably high diversity marked both naive subsets, whereas memory CD8+ cells had much lower diversity. CXCR3-positive naive cells carried more hydrophobic TRB CDR3s than CXCR3-negative ones.

UMI-labeled 5' RACE yielded the TRB cDNA libraries. With the 5' RACE reads reprocessed, TCRdb shows one record per CDR3 protein and no DNA. The sample table includes around 60,000 distinct CDR3 sequences. The CDR3 has 15 amino acids. Germline CDR1 and CDR2: MDHEN and SYDVKM. As to this clonotype: Its antigen is currently unknown.

By phenotype, naive CD8+ T cells were CD45RO-CCR7+CD27+CD95-. Sequenced material: naive CXCR3+ CD8+ T cells from blood. As to subset: CD45RO-CCR7+CD27+CD95- naive CD8+ T cells expressing CXCR3 (TNR3+). This sequence joins TRBV28 and TRBJ1-5; there is no DNA to check the TCRdb D call of TRBD1. The TCR comes from a human donor in good health. Some clones in this sample may be carry-over from other donors' samples. The CDR3 reads CASRRDRGSYQPQHF.